This TCR beta chain is drawn from a study of cytomegalovirus exposure and HLA in healthy donors. Study conclusions and caveats: In a later analysis, an Asian-associated ancestry cluster reportedly showed fewer N-insertions than the approximately 700-donor mean. The authors later linked a missense DCLRE1C variant to TCR beta V- and J-gene trimming.

As regards this clone: Its target is unknown.

The PCR employed 60 Vbeta primers together with 13 Jbeta primers. Some clones are missing from TCRdb's copy, which holds only in-frame ones; the method was immunoSEQ multiplex PCR. The sample includes some 150,000 clones, 70% to 80% of them seen just once. The sequenced sample consisted of PBMCs. This receptor was identified in a young man in good health and CMV-seropositive.

The CDR3 region is CASSEARGLDTGELFF. The CDR3 nucleotides are TGTGCCAGCAGTGAAGCCAGGGGGCTGGACACCGGGGAGCTGTTTTTT. The chain employs TRBV2 and TRBJ2-2; 8 positions match TRBD1. CDR3 length: 16 residues. V lost 0 bases to trimming and J lost 3 bases; unmatched junction nucleotides: 3. The germline V gene encodes CDR1 SNHLY and CDR2 FYNNEI.